The 13 T cell receptor beta chains presented below share a single source sample, sequenced in a study of human T cells and chemical hapten exposure. Stated time point: patch test 3, about 24 weeks after DPC sensitization. Treatment meaning: therapeutic diphenylcyclopropenone sensitization with weekly scalp DPC. TCRdb processed the RACE reads anew with MiXCR; each CDR3 protein has one entry. The table records around 200,000 distinct CDR3 sequences, around a quarter of them present only once. Sequencing used whole blood, obtained in connection with sensitization to the hapten diphenylcyclopropenone (DPC). The source of these receptors is a woman in her thirties or forties with alopecia areata. Some clones in this sample may be carry-over from other donors' samples.

The genes are TRBV6-5 and TRBJ2-3, with 10 bases fitting TRBD1. CDR3 size: 15 residues. Trimming removed 5 bases from V and 4 bases from J; junction bases left unmatched: 6. Germline assignment: CDR1 MNHEY and CDR2 SVGAGI. The CDR3 DNA reads TGTGCCAGCAGTCGTAGACAGGGGGCAGCAGATACGCAGTATTTT. It yields the protein CASSRRQGAADTQYF.

This clonotype was observed at least ten times. The CDR3 loop is CASSNDLGVMYNEQFF. The DNA for the CDR3 is TGTGCCAGCAGTAACGACCTGGGAGTTATGTACAATGAGCAGTTCTTC. The V call is TRBV7-9, the J call TRBJ2-1; a weak D match, TRBD2 (5 bases). Trimming left V 6 bases short and J 4 bases short, with 19 bases between. CDR3 length equals 16 residues. Per the germline V gene, CDR1 is SEHNR and CDR2 is FQNEAQ (reference sequence). The whole variable domain, filled in from reference TRBV7-9 and TRBJ2-1, reads DTGVSQNPRHKITKRGQNVTFRCDPISEHNRLYWYRQTLGQGPEFLTYFQNEAQLEKSRLLSDRFSAERPKGSFSTLEIQRTEQGDSAMYLCASSNDLGVMYNEQFFGPGTRLTVL.

This clonotype was picked up many times. The chain is built from TRBV7-2 and TRBJ2-1; TRBD2 matches 7 bases. The V gene's germline CDR1 is SGHTA and CDR2 FQGNSA. V dropped 5 bases and J dropped 2; count of bases not matched to a gene: 9. This CDR3 comprises 16 residues. This CDR3 reads CASSPGLGATYNEQFF. Here the CDR3 DNA reads TGTGCCAGCAGCCCCGGACTAGGAGCCACCTACAATGAGCAGTTCTTC.

The rearrangement links TRBV20-1 to TRBJ2-5; no firm D call. CDR3 size: 12 residues. Germline loops: CDR1 DFQATT, CDR2 SNEGSKA (reference sequence). Trimming shortened V by 1 base and J by 2 bases, and 5 bases separated the two germline ends. CDR3 sequence: CSARGRQETQYF. The CDR3, as DNA: TGCAGTGCTAGAGGCAGACAAGAGACCCAGTACTTC.

This clonotype has more than one count but fewer than ten. The chain employs TRBV6-5 and TRBJ2-3; D is undetermined. The V end was cut by 6 bases, the J end by 2 bases, with 12 bases between. This CDR3 spans 14 amino acids. The V gene's germline CDR1 is MNHEY and CDR2 SVGAGI. The CDR3 region has the DNA TGTGCCAGCAGCGCCGGGTCCTACACAGATACGCAGTATTTT. Translation: CASSAGSYTDTQYF.

This clonotype was observed a single time. V and J are TRBV5-1 and TRBJ2-1; 9 bases align to TRBD1. The CDR3 covers 14 residues. V dropped 0 bases and J dropped 8; count of bases not matched to a gene: 3. CDR1 is SGHRS and CDR2 is YFSETQ in the germline V gene. The CDR3 protein is CASSLAGTGYEQFF. CDR3 coding DNA: TGCGCCAGCAGCTTGGCCGGGACAGGGTATGAGCAGTTCTTC. The whole variable domain, remainder taken from reference TRBV5-1 and TRBJ2-1, is KAGVTQTPRYLIKTRGQQVTLSCSPISGHRSVSWYQQTPGQGLQFLFEYFSETQRNKGNFPGRFSGRQFSNSRSEMNVSTLELGDSALYLCASSLAGTGYEQFFGPGTRLTVL.

This clonotype has only a few counts. This sequence joins TRBV19 and TRBJ2-7; 12 bases agree with TRBD2. Per germline, CDR1 LNHDA and CDR2 SQIVND (reference sequence). This CDR3 has 14 amino acids. V was clipped by 7 bases and J by 4 bases; unmatched bases: 5. The CDR3 DNA sequence: TGTGCCAGTACCGTGACTAGCGGGAGTTACGAGCAGTACTTC. This gives the protein CASTVTSGSYEQYF.

This clonotype was picked up many times. This rearrangement joins TRBV5-1 to TRBJ2-1, with 11 nucleotides matching TRBD2. The CDR3 consists of 15 residues. From germline, CDR1 is SGHRS and CDR2 YFSETQ. With 4 bases clipped from V and 4 bases from J, the junction kept 4 bases outside the gene matches. DNA for the CDR3: TGCGCCAGCAGCCCCGGGACTAGCGGATACAATGAGCAGTTCTTC. The encoded protein is CASSPGTSGYNEQFF.

V is TRBV20-1 and J is TRBJ2-5; TRBD2 aligns across 7 bases. The CDR3 totals 15 residues. Germline CDR1 and CDR2: DFQATT and SNEGSKA (reference sequence). The V gene end was trimmed by 3 bases and the J gene end by 5 bases; junction bases not matched to a gene: 12. CDR3 nucleotide sequence: TGCAGTGCTAGCCCCCCAACTAGCGTGGGTGAGACCCAGTACTTC. Protein: CSASPPTSVGETQYF.

This clonotype was counted only a few times. This chain joins TRBV12-3 or TRBV12-4 and TRBJ2-7; the match to TRBD1 covers 10 bases. Germline trimming cut 7 bases from V and 6 bases from J; bases unmatched to any gene: 6. The CDR3 runs to 13 residues. CDR3 loop: CASTRDRGGEQYF. The DNA for the CDR3 is TGTGCCAGCACCCGGGACAGGGGAGGCGAGCAGTACTTC.

This clonotype has only a few counts. V usage is TRBV12-3 or TRBV12-4 and J usage is TRBJ1-4; 8 bases are shared with TRBD1. Trimming at V came to 6 bases and at J to 8 bases, leaving 8 bases not matched to a gene. The length of the CDR3 is 14 residues. CDR3 DNA: TGTGCCAGCAGCCCCACAGGGGGTAGGGAAAAACTGTTTTTT. Translated, it gives CASSPTGGREKLFF.

This clonotype has at least ten counts. The rearrangement uses TRBV10-3 and TRBJ1-5; perhaps TRBD1 as D (6 bases). CDR1 and CDR2 from the germline V gene are ENHRY and SYGVKD. The CDR3 spans 12 residues. Trimming removed 10 bases from V and 1 base from J, with 8 bases in between. As DNA, the CDR3 is TGTGCCACCGGACAGAGCAATCAGCCCCAGCATTTT. This encodes CATGQSNQPQHF.

The chain joins TRBV7-2 to TRBJ2-3; TRBD2 agrees at 13 bases. CDR3 size: 16 residues. V was clipped by 5 bases and J by 5 bases; unmatched bases: 7. Germline V gene lookup returns CDR1 SGHTA and CDR2 FQGNSA. The DNA of the CDR3 is TGTGCCAGCAGCCTCACTAGCGGGAGGGCCCAAGATACGCAGTATTTT. As protein: CASSLTSGRAQDTQYF.